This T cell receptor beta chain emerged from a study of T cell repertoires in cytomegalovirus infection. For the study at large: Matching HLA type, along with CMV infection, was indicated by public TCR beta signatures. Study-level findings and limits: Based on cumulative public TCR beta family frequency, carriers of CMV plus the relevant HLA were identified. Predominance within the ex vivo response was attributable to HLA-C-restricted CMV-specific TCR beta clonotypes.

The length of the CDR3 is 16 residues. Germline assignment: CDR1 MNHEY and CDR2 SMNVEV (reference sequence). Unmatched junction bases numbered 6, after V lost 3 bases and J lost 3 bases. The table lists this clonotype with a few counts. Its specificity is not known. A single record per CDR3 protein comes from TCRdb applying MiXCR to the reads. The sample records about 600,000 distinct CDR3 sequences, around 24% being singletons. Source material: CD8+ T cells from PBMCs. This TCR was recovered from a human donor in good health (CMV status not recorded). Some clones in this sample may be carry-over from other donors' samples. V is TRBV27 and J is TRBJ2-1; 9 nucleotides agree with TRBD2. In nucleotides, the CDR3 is TGTGCCAGCAGTTTCCGAGCTAGCGGGGACTACAATGAGCAGTTCTTC. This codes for CASSFRASGDYNEQFF.